This passage covers 3 T cell receptor beta chains from one sample sequenced in a study of T cells in Graves' hyperthyroidism and ophthalmopathy. TCR beta CDR3 region amplification was performed from RNA transcripts. First-round RT-PCR with HTBI primers amplified the TCR CDR3 region. TCRdb reanalysed the multiplex PCR reads using MiXCR and keeps one entry per CDR3 protein. Of about 500,000 distinct CDR3 sequences in the sample, more than 15% were seen once. Sequencing was performed on blood. These receptors were obtained from a woman under 40 with Graves' ophthalmopathy.

Many counts were recorded for this clonotype. V usage is TRBV5-6 and J usage is TRBJ1-5; D call uncertain. The length of the CDR3 is 16 residues. Trimming took 9 bases from V and 3 from J, leaving 22 bases between them. Germline CDR1 and CDR2: SGHDT and YYEEEE. The CDR3 spells CANPAMGKWDNQPQHF. In DNA, the CDR3 is TGTGCCAACCCCGCGATGGGAAAGTGGGACAATCAGCCCCAGCATTTT.

This clonotype was detected a few times. The chain combines TRBV28 with TRBJ1-2, with TRBD1 as a possible D gene (6 bases). The germline V gene encodes CDR1 MDHEN and CDR2 SYDVKM. The CDR3 loop spans 13 amino acids. The V end was cut by 5 bases, the J end by 7 bases, with 14 bases between. The DNA of the CDR3 is TGTGCCAGCAGTGGCGGGACAATAACTGGCTACACCTTC. Its translation: CASSGGTITGYTF.

This clonotype was detected a few times. The V and J genes are TRBV12-3 or TRBV12-4 and TRBJ2-3; weak D call: TRBD1 (5 bases). Trimming stripped 7 bases from V and 1 base from J, with 9 bases between. The CDR3 loop spans 13 amino acids. This CDR3 reads CASNEGGTDTQYF. The CDR3 DNA follows: TGTGCCAGCAATGAAGGGGGCACAGATACGCAGTATTTT.